Sequencing of this TCR beta chain was carried out in a study of T-cell reconstitution after alpha-beta-depleted transplantation in children. Using unique molecular identifiers, the investigators prepared the TCRbeta library. One entry per CDR3 protein results from TCRdb running MiXCR on the PCR reads. Among roughly 400,000 distinct CDR3 sequences listed, around 20% were seen once. This CDR3 contains 14 residues. Germline CDR1 and CDR2: MNHEY and SVGEGT. V was cut by 2 bases and J by 6 bases, with 14 bases left in between. The sequenced sample was PBMCs from the stem cell graft donor, obtained from the stem cell graft. The clonotype comes from a human donor who donated a stem cell graft to a child with acute myeloid leukemia. The V gene is TRBV6-2 or TRBV6-3, the J gene TRBJ2-7; D may be TRBD2 (6 bases). Here the CDR3 DNA reads TGTGCCAGCAGTTACCTGAGGGCGGGGAGCGAGCAGTACTTC. It specifies CASSYLRAGSEQYF.